The 5 T cell receptor beta chains presented below share a single source sample, sequenced in a study of cytomegalovirus exposure and HLA in healthy donors. PCR used 60 Vbeta primers and 13 Jbeta primers. Sequencing was performed with immunoSEQ multiplex PCR; in TCRdb, only in-frame clones are kept and a portion is missing. Among 150,000 to 200,000 clones listed, approximately 80% were seen once. Input material: PBMCs. The receptors stem from a woman aged 50 to 60 in good health and CMV-seronegative.

This chain uses TRBV10-3 with TRBJ2-7, with TRBD2 identical over 8 bases. Germline CDR1 ENHRY, CDR2 SYGVKD. This CDR3 has 13 amino acids. The V segment lost 7 bases and the J segment 0 bases; nucleotides outside the gene matches: 2. CDR3: CAITSGSSYEQYF. Written as DNA, the CDR3 is TGTGCCATCACAAGCGGGAGCTCCTACGAGCAGTACTTC.

V is TRBV15 and J is TRBJ1-5, with 7 bases aligning to TRBD1. The trim removed 2 bases at V and 6 bases at J, leaving 10 bases unmatched. The CDR3 runs 16 residues. Germline loops: CDR1 LNHNV, CDR2 YYDKDF (reference sequence). The CDR3 sequence is CATSRTSDRATQPQHF. CDR3 coding DNA: TGTGCCACCAGCAGAACCTCCGACAGGGCGACTCAGCCCCAGCATTTT.

V and J are TRBV5-4 and TRBJ2-5, with 14 nucleotides matching TRBD2. CDR1 and CDR2 from the germline V gene are SGHNT and YYREEE (reference sequence). The CDR3 loop spans 17 amino acids. V gave up 0 bases and J gave up 5 bases; unmatched junction bases: 6. The CDR3 loop is CASSLAGTSGGVETQYF. The CDR3 DNA sequence: TGTGCCAGCAGCTTGGCCGGGACTAGCGGGGGAGTTGAGACCCAGTACTTC.

V gene TRBV2 combines with J gene TRBJ2-2; a weak D match, TRBD2 (5 bases). CDR1 and CDR2 (germline): SNHLY, FYNNEI. CDR3 size: 19 residues. V lost 7 bases and J 0 bases, leaving 24 bases between the germline ends. The CDR3 region is CASTPYSRWRTTNTGELFF. DNA for the CDR3: TGTGCCAGCACCCCGTACAGTAGGTGGAGGACGACGAACACCGGGGAGCTGTTTTTT.

This chain links TRBV6-6 with TRBJ2-2, with 7 positions matching TRBD1. The junction had 8 bases not matched to a gene; V was cut back by 6 bases and J by 4 bases. The germline V gene has CDR1 MNHNY and CDR2 SVGAGI (reference sequence). The CDR3 consists of 15 residues. The CDR3 DNA is TGTGCCAGCAGCGATCGACAGGGTGGCACCGGGGAGCTGTTTTTT. This gives the protein CASSDRQGGTGELFF.